This TCR beta chain comes out of a study of identical twins (dated by TCRdb to the mid-2010s). For context, the study as a whole: To test whether fetal clonotypes persist, this study deep-sequenced TCR alpha and beta repertoires from monozygotic twins, from unrelated adults of various ages, and from cord blood. Replicate twin experiments were performed at different times using different library preparation protocols to rule out contamination. What the authors observed across the whole study: Zero-insertion analyses could be partly confounded by invariant T cells such as MAIT and iNKT, though diverse VJ usage argued against such confounding for most clonotypes. Fewer insertions were carried by abundant cord blood beta clonotypes; a weaker similar trend was observed in young adult naive repertoires, while no such trend was observed in memory repertoires. Excess twin sharing in beta out-of-frame sequences was weaker because fewer shared sequences lowered the signal-to-noise ratio. Because the same donors could not be followed over many years, the conclusions depended on cross-sectional statistical analysis. Out-of-frame TCR alpha sharing in monozygotic twins was systematically underestimated by recombination models, whereas sharing between unrelated individuals was in agreement with the recombination models. Compared with coincidental sharing between unrelated individuals, out-of-frame TCR alpha sequences shared between twins showed an excess of sequences with low generation probability.

The CDR3 goes from the cysteine to the phenylalanine over 14 residues. Only the CDR3 region is kept as DNA, spanning 42 bases read in frame from base 1. A distance of 6 bases separates the germline ends of V and J, which lose 0 bases and 1 base respectively. Looking up the germline V gene yields CDR1 MNHEY and CDR2 SVGEGT. Libraries were built with 5' RACE. Reads for this sample came from an Illumina HiSeq 2000. Template switching added a universal primer binding site, and the final cDNA carried a unique molecular identifier that allowed TCR cDNA molecules to be counted accurately. First-strand cDNA for TCR alpha and beta chains was synthesized from specific primers in the conserved constant-segment region. To control for contamination, every cDNA library carried two barcodes: a SMART-Mk sample barcode plus Illumina barcodes. TruSeq adapter sequences, together with Illumina sample barcodes, were added in two successive PCR steps. The Illumina HiSeq platform was used with custom primers to sequence TCR alpha and beta cDNA libraries. In the original analysis: Raw reads were processed with MiGEC to extract unique molecular identifiers, and MiXCR was used to determine CDR3 positions. Recombination models were inferred per individual with the repgenHMM and IGoR tools using an EM algorithm. The tcR package in R was used for shared clonotype analysis, with sharing normalized by the product of cloneset sizes. Out-of-frame nonproductive sequences were analyzed to study raw recombination free of thymic and clonal selection effects. The public reads were quality trimmed at Q25 with fastp and then assembled into clones with MiXCR by TCRdb, keeping productive beta chains. Rows are unified per CDR3 protein, each entry keeping the most common DNA and genes. Here the V and J calls rest on TCRdb's processing, not on the authors' analysis. The table for this sample lists 460,000 or so distinct CDR3 sequences; 12% to 15% of them were counted only once. The ten largest clonotypes hold approximately 0.52% of the sample.

In regard to this clonotype: It has no known antigen specificity. No clone much larger than this one lies a single base away; base qualities are absent.

Every donor was a healthy Caucasian. The twin cohort consisted of three pairs of female monozygotic twins, all aged about 18 to 30 years. CD4+ and CD8+ T cell populations were isolated with positive isolation kits from Invitrogen. This sample was shared with a second study, whose subject was yellow fever vaccine responses in identical twins. That second publication adds: The authors reported that the T cell response to vaccination in identical twins appeared partly convergent and partly personalized. In the study, vaccine-responding T cell clones were precisely tracked in identical twins.

The receptor comes from a young woman in good health. The sequence joins TRBV6-2 or TRBV6-3 to TRBJ1-1, with no reliable assignment of the D segment. The sequencing sample was made of CD4+ T cells sorted from blood. The CDR3 here reads CASSYSWGNTEAFF. In nucleotide form, the sequence is TGTGCCAGCAGTTACTCGTGGGGGAACACTGAAGCTTTCTTT.